Following are 24 T cell receptor beta chains from one sample sequenced in a study of T cell changes during pregnancy in multiple sclerosis. Sequenced by immunoSEQ multiplex PCR; TCRdb stores in-frame clones only, minus some. The sample yields under 110,000 clones, under 95% seen once. The specimen comprised peripheral blood, sampled before pregnancy. Receptor source: a female donor with multiple sclerosis, enrolled in a pregnancy study.

The chain links TRBV12-5 to TRBJ2-3; D is unclear. Trimming shortened V by 3 bases and J by 1 base, and 5 bases separated the two germline ends. The CDR3 has 13 amino acids. Per the germline V gene, CDR1 is LGHNT and CDR2 is FRNRAP. The CDR3 reads CASGLSGTDTQYF. The CDR3 nucleotides are TGTGCTAGTGGTTTAAGCGGCACAGATACGCAGTATTTT.

The chain uses TRBV28 and TRBJ2-4; 7 bases match TRBD1. With V trimmed by 4 bases and J by 0 bases, 6 bases remained unmatched. In germline, CDR1 is MDHEN, CDR2 SYDVKM. There are 16 residues in the CDR3. The DNA for the CDR3 is TGTGCCAGCAGTTCGACAGGGTTGGGAGCCAAAAACATTCAGTACTTC. Its protein is CASSSTGLGAKNIQYF.

The V gene is TRBV5-6, the J gene TRBJ2-5, with 11 bases lining up with TRBD2. Looked up from germline, CDR1 is SGHDT and CDR2 is YYEEEE. The CDR3 spans 15 residues. Trimming at V came to 2 bases and at J to 5 bases, leaving 5 bases not matched to a gene. CDR3: CASSLGIAGGETQYF. The CDR3 nucleotides read TGTGCCAGCAGCTTAGGGATAGCGGGGGGGGAGACCCAGTACTTC.

This chain connects TRBV5-1 to TRBJ2-2; the D is unclear. Germline loops: CDR1 SGHRS, CDR2 YFSETQ. V was trimmed by 0 bases and J by 4 bases, leaving 10 bases between them. The CDR3 is made up of 15 amino acids. This chain's CDR3 is CASSLAAPSTGELFF. In nucleotides, the CDR3 is TGCGCCAGCAGCTTGGCAGCACCTAGCACCGGGGAGCTGTTTTTT. The full variable domain, its missing parts supplied by reference TRBV5-1 and TRBJ2-2, is KAGVTQTPRYLIKTRGQQVTLSCSPISGHRSVSWYQQTPGQGLQFLFEYFSETQRNKGNFPGRFSGRQFSNSRSEMNVSTLELGDSALYLCASSLAAPSTGELFFGEGSRLTVL.

This rearrangement joins TRBV21-1 to TRBJ1-6; TRBD1 is the table's D call and was not checked against the DNA. TRBV21-1 is designated a pseudogene. CDR3 size: 14 residues. DNA for the CDR3: TGTGCCAGCACTGACAGGGTCGATAATTCACCCCTCCACTTT. This translates into CASTDRVDNSPLHF.

The chain couples TRBV29-1 to TRBJ2-7; 10 bases are shared with TRBD2. This CDR3 region has 15 residues. Trimming cost V 5 bases and J 2 bases; bases outside gene matches: 9. Germline CDR1 SQVTM, CDR2 ANQGSEA. CDR3 amino acids: CSVLSLAGATYEQYF. The CDR3 nucleotides are TGCAGCGTTTTGAGCCTAGCGGGAGCGACCTACGAGCAGTACTTC.

V is TRBV27 and J is TRBJ1-3, with a tentative D call TRBD1 (5 bases). CDR3 length: 14 amino acids. Germline-derived CDR1 and CDR2 are MNHEY and SMNVEV (reference sequence). Trimming pared 2 bases from V and 4 bases from J, leaving 9 bases between. The DNA for the CDR3 is TGTGCCAGCAGTTTACAAGGGGTCGGAAACACCATATATTTT. This encodes CASSLQGVGNTIYF.

This chain joins TRBV5-4 and TRBJ2-1; 8 positions match TRBD2. Germline V gene data show CDR1 as SGHNT and CDR2 as YYREEE (reference sequence). The CDR3 runs to 15 residues. The J segment lost 5 bases and the V segment lost 4 bases, leaving 8 bases of the junction unmatched. This CDR3 is CASSPSGSRDNEQFF. DNA of the CDR3: TGTGCCAGCAGCCCTAGCGGGTCCCGGGACAATGAGCAGTTCTTC. Using reference TRBV5-4 and TRBJ2-1 for the parts outside the CDR3, the full variable domain is ETGVTQSPTHLIKTRGQQVTLRCSSQSGHNTVSWYQQALGQGPQFIFQYYREEENGRGNFPPRFSGLQFPNYSSELNVNALELDDSALYLCASSPSGSRDNEQFFGPGTRLTVL.

V is TRBV29-1 and J is TRBJ1-1; TRBD1 might be the D (5 bases). This CDR3 is 15 amino acids long. Trimming took 6 bases from V and 0 from J, leaving 17 bases between them. Germline loops: CDR1 SQVTM, CDR2 ANQGSEA. The DNA for the CDR3 is TGCAGCGTGGGGTCGTCGCGGGGCATGAACACTGAAGCTTTCTTT. Residues: CSVGSSRGMNTEAFF.

Here the CDR3 DNA reads TGTGCCAGTACCGGGACCGGGAGGGTCTATGGCTACACCTTC. It yields the protein CASTGTGRVYGYTF. V usage is TRBV19 and J usage is TRBJ1-2, with a possible D match to TRBD1 (5 bases). The CDR3 sequence is 14 residues long. Germline V CDR1 and CDR2: LNHDA, SQIVND (reference sequence). V was pared by 7 bases and J by 4 bases, with 16 bases between.

V usage is TRBV9 and J usage is TRBJ1-2; 9 nucleotides line up with TRBD1. This CDR3 comprises 14 residues. V lost 6 bases and J lost 7; bases outside the gene matches: 10. The germline CDR1 and CDR2 sequences are SGDLS and YYNGEE. The CDR3, as DNA: TGTGCCAGCAACCCGCTGGGACAGGGTCGTGGCTACACCTTC. It is translated as CASNPLGQGRGYTF. The variable domain in full, with the rest retrieved from reference TRBV9 and TRBJ1-2, is DSGVTQTPKHLITATGQRVTLRCSPRSGDLSVYWYQQSLDQGLQFLIQYYNGEERAKGNILERFSAQQFPDLHSELNLSSLELGDSALYFCASNPLGQGRGYTFGSGTRLTVV.

The V and J genes are TRBV9 and TRBJ1-6, with 10 bases fitting TRBD1. Germline V gene sequence: CDR1 SGDLS, CDR2 YYNGEE. The CDR3 consists of 16 residues. V shed 4 bases and J 3 bases; nucleotides not matched to a gene: 4. CDR3 sequence: CASSPWTGGYNSPLHF. The DNA of the CDR3 is TGTGCCAGCAGCCCATGGACAGGGGGCTATAATTCACCCCTCCACTTT.

The chain links TRBV28 to TRBJ1-5; possible D gene TRBD1, 6 bases. V lost 1 base to trimming and J lost 6 bases, with 16 bases between them. CDR3 length equals 16 residues. CDR1 MDHEN and CDR2 SYDVKM come from the germline V gene. The CDR3 spells CASSLYRVVLGQPQHF. CDR3 DNA: TGTGCCAGCAGTTTATACAGGGTGGTGTTAGGTCAGCCCCAGCATTTT.

The table lists this clone with a count of one. The V gene is TRBV29-1, the J gene TRBJ2-3; 7 bases are a match to TRBD2. This CDR3 comprises 14 residues. The ends lost 7 bases at V and 4 bases at J; junction bases unmatched: 11. Germline-derived CDR1 and CDR2 are SQVTM and ANQGSEA. This CDR3 reads CSGEVGGPADTQYF. For the CDR3, the DNA is TGCAGCGGAGAAGTGGGAGGGCCCGCAGATACGCAGTATTTT.

The rearrangement uses TRBV5-4 and TRBJ2-1; possibly TRBD2 for D (6 bases). This CDR3 region has 14 residues. The V gene lost 2 bases and the J gene lost 11 bases, with 17 bases spanning the gap. Germline V gives CDR1 SGHNT, CDR2 YYREEE (reference sequence). CDR3 loop: CASSFERLGLKQFF. The CDR3 nucleotides are TGTGCCAGCAGCTTCGAACGCCTCGGACTAAAGCAGTTCTTC.

J is TRBJ2-3 and V is TRBV27; D is possibly TRBD2 (6 bases). Germline CDR1 reads MNHEY; CDR2 reads SMNVEV (reference sequence). Trimming pared 3 bases from V and 1 base from J, leaving 11 bases between. The CDR3 covers 15 residues. The CDR3 is CASSFSGVGTDTQYF. The CDR3 bases are TGTGCCAGCAGTTTTTCGGGGGTGGGCACAGATACGCAGTATTTT.

J is TRBJ1-3 and V is TRBV18; 9 nucleotides agree with TRBD1. Germline CDR1 KGHSH, CDR2 LQKENI. CDR3 length: 16 residues. Germline trimming cut 3 bases from V and 5 bases from J; bases unmatched to any gene: 8. The CDR3 sequence: CASSPQQGARRNTIYF. The CDR3 nucleotides are TGTGCCAGCTCACCTCAACAGGGGGCGCGGAGAAACACCATATATTTT.

This clone was found once. The chain has TRBV4-3 and TRBJ1-1; perhaps TRBD1 as D (6 bases). Germline values: CDR1 LGHNA, CDR2 YSLEER. V was clipped by 1 base and J by 4 bases, with 10 bases between them. CDR3 size: 14 residues. The CDR3 sequence: CASSQVQGTTEAFF. CDR3 in DNA: TGCGCCAGCAGCCAAGTCCAGGGGACCACTGAAGCTTTCTTT.

This clone has a handful of counts. The genes are TRBV2 and TRBJ1-1, with D possibly TRBD1 on 5 matching bases. Looked up from germline, CDR1 is SNHLY and CDR2 is FYNNEI. Trimming left V 3 bases short and J 10 bases short, with 9 bases between. The CDR3 spans 11 residues. DNA for the CDR3: TGTGCCAGCAGTGAGGGGAGGGGAGCTTTCTTT. This gives the protein CASSEGRGAFF.

This chain connects TRBV6-5 to TRBJ2-5, with 8 bases identical to TRBD2. Per germline, CDR1 MNHEY and CDR2 SVGAGI. The J segment lost 1 base and the V segment lost 4 bases, leaving 5 bases of the junction unmatched. The CDR3 is 15 amino acids. For the CDR3, the DNA is TGTGCCAGCAGTTCCGACGGGACTAGCCAAGAGACCCAGTACTTC. Amino acids: CASSSDGTSQETQYF.

The rearrangement uses TRBV2 and TRBJ1-3; D gene ambiguous. CDR1 and CDR2 from the germline V gene are SNHLY and FYNNEI. This CDR3 region has 14 residues. Trimming took off 7 bases at V and 0 bases at J, with 10 bases between the two ends. The CDR3 protein is CASTRDGSGNTIYF. In DNA, the CDR3 is TGTGCCAGCACTCGCGATGGCTCTGGAAACACCATATATTTT. Together with reference TRBV2 and TRBJ1-3, the CDR3 gives the full variable domain: EPEVTQTPSHQVTQMGQEVILRCVPISNHLYFYWYRQILGQKVEFLVSFYNNEISEKSEIFDDQFSVERPDGSNFTLKIRSTKLEDSAMYFCASTRDGSGNTIYFGEGSWLTVV.

This sequence joins TRBV11-3 and TRBJ1-2, with a tentative D call TRBD1 (6 bases). Between the trimmed V and J ends, which lost 4 bases and 6 bases, there was a span of 12 bases. Germline-derived CDR1 and CDR2 are SGHNT and YENEEA. This CDR3 is 13 amino acids long. The CDR3 reads CASSSQGFNGYTF. The CDR3, as DNA: TGTGCCAGCAGCTCGCAGGGGTTTAATGGCTACACCTTC. Drawing the rest from reference TRBV11-3 and TRBJ1-2, the complete variable domain is EAGVVQSPRYKIIEKKQPVAFWCNPISGHNTLYWYLQNLGQGPELLIRYENEEAVDDSQLPKDRFSAERLKGVDSTLKIQPAELGDSAVYLCASSSQGFNGYTFGSGTRLTVV.

This chain connects TRBV9 to TRBJ2-3; the D gene is possibly TRBD2 (6 bases). Trimming removed 3 bases at V and 2 bases at J, with 19 bases between. The CDR3 extends over 17 amino acids. Germline V gene sequence: CDR1 SGDLS, CDR2 YYNGEE. CDR3 loop: CASSGGDLSDLTDTQYF. DNA of the CDR3: TGTGCCAGCAGCGGGGGGGACCTGAGCGACCTCACAGATACGCAGTATTTT.

This chain uses TRBV5-1 with TRBJ2-1, with 8 bases aligning to TRBD2. V trimming: 3 bases; J trimming: 5 bases; junction bases outside the gene matches: 13. The CDR3 is 17 residues long. Germline V lookup: CDR1 SGHRS, CDR2 YFSETQ. The CDR3 region has the DNA TGCGCCAGCAGCTATCCGCCGGGACTAGGGATGGACAATGAGCAGTTCTTC. Its translation is CASSYPPGLGMDNEQFF. Supplemented by reference TRBV5-1 and TRBJ2-1, the full variable domain reads KAGVTQTPRYLIKTRGQQVTLSCSPISGHRSVSWYQQTPGQGLQFLFEYFSETQRNKGNFPGRFSGRQFSNSRSEMNVSTLELGDSALYLCASSYPPGLGMDNEQFFGPGTRLTVL.